The clone carrying this TCR beta chain has just a few counts. Its antigen is not known. Since all of the isolated RNA was reverse transcribed, expressed TCRB transcripts were what got sequenced. This table comes from immunoSEQ multiplex PCR, and its TCRdb copy is limited to in-frame clones, with some not included. The sample gives 350,000 to 450,000 clones, roughly 13% of which show up once; 0.0095% to 0.012% is in the top ten. This sample is drawn from a study of beta chain features in type 1 diabetes. General study results and limits: PCR, the amplification step, might favor shorter templates, equally in patients and controls. Significant though moderate, a shortening of TCRB CDR3s appeared in all four CD4+ subsets of Type 1 diabetes patients.

Looked up from germline, CDR1 is SGHDT and CDR2 is YYEEEE. Trimming at V came to 5 bases and at J to 12 bases, leaving 4 bases not matched to a gene. The CDR3 spans 11 residues. This chain joins TRBV5-6 and TRBJ2-1, with TRBD2 matching over 8 bases. The sequence was collected from a woman in her late teens or twenties with type 1 diabetes. Sequenced input: naive CD4+ T cells from blood. Written as DNA, the CDR3 is TGTGCCAGCAGGGGACTAGATCGGCAGTTCTTC. This codes for CASRGLDRQFF. Combining the CDR3 with reference TRBV5-6 and TRBJ2-1 gives the whole variable domain DAGVTQSPTHLIKTRGQQVTLRCSPKSGHDTVSWYQQALGQGPQFIFQYYEEEERQRGNFPDRFSGHQFPNYSSELNVNALLLGDSALYLCASRGLDRQFFGPGTRLTVL.